The present TCR beta chain was sequenced within a study of T cell changes during pregnancy in multiple sclerosis. CDR1 is MNHEY, CDR2 SMNVEV, per germline (reference sequence). The CDR3 sequence is 16 residues long. V lost 4 bases to trimming and J lost 3 bases, with 16 bases between them. Clones were read by immunoSEQ multiplex PCR, and TCRdb kept only the in-frame ones, dropping some. The table shows around 100,000 clones, with approximately 90% occurring only once. Here the sequenced sample was peripheral blood, taken after pregnancy. The source is a female donor with multiple sclerosis, enrolled in a pregnancy study. The rearrangement joins TRBV27 to TRBJ2-1; possible D gene TRBD1, 6 bases. The DNA for the CDR3 is TGTGCCAGCAGTTACAAACAGGGCCTTCTCTACAATGAGCAGTTCTTC. Its translation is CASSYKQGLLYNEQFF.